The sequence of this T cell receptor (beta chain) was determined in a study of blood T cell repertoires in COVID-19. Study in general: T cells, B-cell-depleted T cells, or PBMCs provided the cDNA or gDNA that served as material.

Per the original data handling: Estimation of nucleated cell counts was performed using reference gene primer amplification. This table comes from immunoSEQ multiplex PCR, and its TCRdb copy is limited to in-frame clones, with some not included. That table supplies the V and J calls and clone size; D and trimming were determined from the DNA. The table shows 200,000 to 300,000 clones, with 85% occurring only once. This clone was seen only a few times. This specimen includes other DNA sequences encoding the same CDR3. This CDR3 spans 13 amino acids. The germline V and J ends were trimmed by 4 bases and 3 bases, with 7 bases remaining between them. CDR1 and CDR2 from the germline V gene are SQVTM and ANQGSEA. Participants were aged roughly 18 to 90 years, lived in under 30 US areas, and enrolled virtually. Which cohort a participant joined came from the clinical history participants gave.

The chain has TRBV29-1 and TRBJ1-6; no firm D call. The receptor was derived from a woman between 45 and 60 years old with acute COVID-19. Sequences were obtained from PBMCs or T cells enriched from blood (not recorded which). The CDR3 loop reads CSVGTDYNSPLHF. The CDR3 DNA reads TGCAGCGTTGGGACTGACTATAATTCACCCCTCCACTTT. Filled out from reference TRBV29-1 and TRBJ1-6, the complete variable domain reads SAVISQKPSRDICQRGTSLTIQCQVDSQVTMMFWYRQQPGQSLTLIATANQGSEATYESGFVIDKFPISRPNLTFSTLTVSNMSPEDSSIYLCSVGTDYNSPLHFGNGTRLTVT.